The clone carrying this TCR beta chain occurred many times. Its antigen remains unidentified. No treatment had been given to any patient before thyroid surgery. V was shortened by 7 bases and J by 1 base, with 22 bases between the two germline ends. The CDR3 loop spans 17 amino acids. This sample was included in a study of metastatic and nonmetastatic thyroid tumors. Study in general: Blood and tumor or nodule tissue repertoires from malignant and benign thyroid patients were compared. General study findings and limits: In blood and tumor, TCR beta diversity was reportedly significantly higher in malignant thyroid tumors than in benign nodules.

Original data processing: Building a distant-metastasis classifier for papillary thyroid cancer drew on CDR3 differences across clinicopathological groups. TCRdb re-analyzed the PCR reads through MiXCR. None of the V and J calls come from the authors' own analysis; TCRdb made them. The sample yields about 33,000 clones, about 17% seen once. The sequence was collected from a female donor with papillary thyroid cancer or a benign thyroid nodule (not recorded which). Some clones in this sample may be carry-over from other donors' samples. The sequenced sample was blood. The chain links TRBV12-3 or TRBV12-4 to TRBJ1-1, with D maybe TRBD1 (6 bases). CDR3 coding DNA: TGTGCCAGCACCCCAGGGGTGACAGGTCCCTCGAACACTGAAGCTTTCTTT. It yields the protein CASTPGVTGPSNTEAFF.